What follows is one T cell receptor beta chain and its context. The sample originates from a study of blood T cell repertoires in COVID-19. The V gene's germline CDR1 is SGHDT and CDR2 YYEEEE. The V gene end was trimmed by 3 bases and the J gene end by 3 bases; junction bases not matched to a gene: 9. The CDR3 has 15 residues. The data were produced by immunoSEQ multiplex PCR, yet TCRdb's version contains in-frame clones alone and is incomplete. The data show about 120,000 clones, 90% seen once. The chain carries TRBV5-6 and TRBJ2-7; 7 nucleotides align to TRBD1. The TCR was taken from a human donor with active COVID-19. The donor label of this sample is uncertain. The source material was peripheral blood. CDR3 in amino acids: CASSSIDRDSYEQYF. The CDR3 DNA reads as TGTGCCAGCAGCTCGATCGACAGGGATAGCTACGAGCAGTACTTC.